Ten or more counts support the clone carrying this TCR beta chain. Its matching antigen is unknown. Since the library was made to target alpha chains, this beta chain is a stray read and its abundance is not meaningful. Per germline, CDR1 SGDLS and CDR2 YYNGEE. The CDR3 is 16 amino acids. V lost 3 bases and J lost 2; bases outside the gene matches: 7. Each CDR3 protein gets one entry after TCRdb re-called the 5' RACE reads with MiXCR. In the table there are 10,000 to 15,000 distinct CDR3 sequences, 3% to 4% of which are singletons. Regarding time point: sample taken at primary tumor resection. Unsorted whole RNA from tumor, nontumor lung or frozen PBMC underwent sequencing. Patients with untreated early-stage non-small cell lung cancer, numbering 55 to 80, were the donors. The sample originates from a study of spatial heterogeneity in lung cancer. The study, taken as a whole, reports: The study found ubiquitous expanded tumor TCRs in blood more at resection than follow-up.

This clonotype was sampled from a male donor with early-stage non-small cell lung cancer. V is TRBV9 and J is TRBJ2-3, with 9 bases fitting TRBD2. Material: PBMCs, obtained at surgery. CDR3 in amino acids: CASSGGTSRHTDTQYF. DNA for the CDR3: TGTGCCAGCAGCGGGGGGACTAGCCGACACACAGATACGCAGTATTTT.